This T cell receptor (beta chain) was sequenced during a study of blood T cells in healthy people across ages. Using a J-beta primer mix together with a sample-barcoded 5' primer, a second PCR was run for roughly 7 to 11 cycles. MiXCR, applied by TCRdb to the 5' RACE reads, yields one record per CDR3 protein. There are under 2 million distinct CDR3 sequences in the sample; about 32% occur only once, and about 11% lies in the top ten. Notes on the study in general: Diversity was higher, and naive CD4+ cells more numerous, in long-lived donors than in aged donors.

This clonotype occurred a few times. Its specificity is not known. The V gene lost 7 bases and the J gene lost 1 base, with 16 bases spanning the gap. CDR1 MGHRA and CDR2 YSYEKL come from the germline V gene. This CDR3 has 15 residues. Sequenced: blood. This clonotype was obtained from a woman in her 30s in good health. The chain recombines TRBV4-1 with TRBJ1-1, with D possibly being TRBD1 (6 bases). The CDR3 DNA follows: TGCGCCAGCAACCGGTGGGGGGGCCCGAACACTGAAGCTTTCTTT. Protein: CASNRWGGPNTEAFF.